This TCR beta chain was captured in a study of regulatory T cells in long-lasting Graves disease. Whole-study results and caveats: Lower TCR diversity was seen in persistent Graves' patients than in newly diagnosed ones. Repertoires from persistent disease leaned toward TRBV28, TRBJ1-2 and TRBJ2-5.

V gave up 7 bases and J gave up 0 bases, with 18 bases separating them. Germline values: CDR1 MNHEY, CDR2 SMNVEV (reference sequence). The length of the CDR3 is 16 residues. This clonotype was seen repeatedly, ten times or more. Its antigen remains unknown. HTBI primers from iRepertoire and Arm-PCR of CDR3 regions yielded the TCR beta libraries. Each CDR3 protein is one row after TCRdb ran MiXCR on the multiplex PCR reads. The data show about 340,000 distinct CDR3 sequences, with 20% seen just once and approximately 31% held by the top ten. The sample's time point: persistent/refractory GD, antithyroid drugs over 5 years with positive TRAb. Making the TCR library involved RNA that had been extracted from PBMCs.

Specimen: peripheral blood mononuclear cells (PBMCs), collected when the disease was refractory, from a patient treated with antithyroid drugs. The receptor was derived from a female donor with Graves disease. This sequence joins TRBV27 and TRBJ1-2, with a tentative D call TRBD1 (6 bases). CDR3 sequence (DNA): TGTGCCAGCAAGCGGGTCGGGGGCGAAGCTAACTATGGCTACACCTTC. Encoded protein: CASKRVGGEANYGYTF.